The rows below give T cell receptor beta chains drawn from one sample of a study of identical twins' blood T cells. A single record per CDR3 protein comes from TCRdb applying MiXCR to the 5' RACE reads. The top ten hold 6% to 7% of the sample, which has roughly 380,000 distinct CDR3 sequences, more than 25% seen once. Sequenced sample: PBMCs. These receptors all come from a woman aged 18-49 years in good health. CDR3s include the opening cysteine and the closing phenylalanine or tryptophan. The D gene is left open where the match is weak. The size entry is marked missing in some rows and otherwise reads once, few, many or a size class.

d_call	clone_size	v_call	j_call	cdr3_aa	cdr3_nt
TRBD1	NA	TRBV7-2	TRBJ1-5	CASSLGQGRLVQPQHF	TGTGCCAGCAGCTTAGGACAGGGACGCTTAGTTCAGCCCCAGCATTTT
NA	once	TRBV5-6	TRBJ2-7	CACSLRAGTNEQYF	TGTGCCTGCAGCTTGAGAGCAGGGACCAACGAGCAGTACTTC
NA	NA	TRBV6-5	TRBJ1-1	CASRSGGNAFF	TGTGCCAGCAGGTCCGGGGGGAATGCTTTCTTT
NA	many	TRBV15	TRBJ1-1	CATSSPSNTEAFF	TGTGCCACCAGCAGTCCCTCGAACACTGAAGCTTTCTTT
TRBD1	NA	TRBV12-3/TRBV12-4	TRBJ1-1	CASRQTGGIAEAFF	TGTGCCAGCAGACAAACAGGGGGTATAGCTGAAGCTTTCTTT
NA	many	TRBV9	TRBJ2-2	CASSRSTGELFF	TGTGCCAGCAGTAGGAGCACCGGGGAGCTGTTTTTT
TRBD2	NA	TRBV20-1	TRBJ2-1	CSARLAGVNEQFF	TGCAGTGCTAGGCTAGCGGGAGTTAATGAGCAGTTCTTC
NA	NA	TRBV7-9	TRBJ2-3	CAGRTRDTQYF	TGTGCCGGGAGGACAAGGGATACGCAGTATTTT
NA	few	TRBV20-1	TRBJ2-4	CSATPGFKNIQYF	TGCAGTGCTACCCCGGGATTCAAAAACATTCAGTACTTC
NA	many	TRBV4-3	TRBJ2-2	CASSQDNWNTGELFF	TGCGCCAGCAGCCAAGATAATTGGAACACCGGGGAGCTGTTTTTT
NA	NA	TRBV6-6	TRBJ1-3	CASSSGPYSGNTIYF	TGTGCCAGCAGTTCTGGTCCTTACTCTGGAAACACCATATATTTT
NA	many	TRBV28	TRBJ1-1	CASTERGIGVNTEAFF	TGTGCCAGCACCGAGAGAGGGATTGGGGTGAACACTGAAGCTTTCTTT
NA	few	TRBV7-9	TRBJ2-6	CASSFAVRDRSGANVLTF	TGTGCCAGCAGCTTCGCAGTCAGAGACCGCTCTGGGGCCAACGTCCTGACTTTC
NA	NA	TRBV20-1	TRBJ1-5	CSARSRARTPNQPQHF	TGCAGTGCTAGGTCCCGGGCCCGCACCCCGAATCAGCCCCAGCATTTT
NA	few	TRBV23-1	TRBJ1-4	CASSPTPHGETNEKLFF	TGCGCCAGCAGTCCAACCCCCCACGGGGAGACTAATGAAAAACTGTTTTTT
NA	few	TRBV7-8	TRBJ2-7	CASSPYSYEQYF	TGTGCCAGCAGCCCGTACTCCTACGAGCAGTACTTC
NA	NA	TRBV10-2	TRBJ2-4	CASSEQGGKNIQYF	TGCGCCAGCAGTGAGCAGGGGGGCAAAAACATTCAGTACTTC
NA	few	TRBV6-4	TRBJ2-1	CASSDSNAGSNEQFF	TGTGCCAGCAGTGACTCAAACGCGGGGTCGAATGAGCAGTTCTTC